Given below is one T cell receptor beta chain in context. No cognate antigen has been identified for it. No much larger clone exists at a distance of one base, and base qualities are not known. From a lookup of the germline V gene, CDR1 and CDR2 are SGHTA and FQGTGA. The CDR3 has 14 amino acids, counting the end cysteine and phenylalanine. Of the read, only the CDR3 DNA is kept; its 42 bases are in frame from base 1. The junction shows trimming of 2 bases on V and 13 bases on J, and the gene matches do not reach 3 bases of it. The data are from a study of shared clonotypes between healthy human individuals (dated by TCRdb to 2020 to 2021). Study-wide context: The cohort comprised a couple of women and a few men aged 18 to 49 years. The study deeply sequenced blood TCR repertoires of five healthy adults to estimate repertoire size and the extent of clonotype sharing between individuals. Per donor, leukapheresis produced somewhere between about 0.9 and 9.5 billion PBMCs. For each donor, CD4 naive and CD4 memory were each run on three plates, CD8 naive on two plates, and CD8 memory on one plate. Libraries were prepared and TCR repertoires were sequenced by different laboratories using diverse techniques, in order to increase sequencing depth and limit assay-specific biases.

Healthy HIV-negative adults with no recently reported acute infections or vaccinations were included as donors. All donors were Caucasian adults living in Nashville, Tennessee, USA. CD4+ T cells were enriched by magnetic negative selection; naive cells were then positively selected on CD45RA, and the negative fraction formed the memory subset. Blood was collected by leukapheresis, and PBMCs were isolated by Ficoll-Histopaque density gradient centrifugation and then cryopreserved in liquid nitrogen vapor phase. Analytical flow cytometry was used to check the purity and quantity of each magnetically sorted T cell population. Genomic DNA was isolated from each sorted fraction and quantified by UV absorbance on a Nanodrop 2000c. TCR CDR3 regions were amplified from genomic DNA by multiplex PCR using the deep immunoSEQ assay. Extracted genomic DNA from each cell subset was spread evenly across all wells of several immunoSEQ 96-well plates, with each plate serving as a replicate. For sorted subsets, each replicate PCR was loaded with approximately 0.2 ug genomic DNA, equivalent to approximately 27,000 T cell genomes. Purified libraries were quantified with a Qubit 3.0 fluorometer, sized on a Bioanalyzer 2100, and re-quantified with the KAPA Library Quantification kit. Every immunoSEQ 96-well plate was sequenced on a separate single-read 150-cycle Illumina NextSeq 550 flow cell. On the study's bioinformatics: Because only junctional sequences without quality scores were contained in the immunoSEQ output, filtering matching that applied to full-length reads could not be performed. To assign V/J genes and CDR3, sequences were annotated against IMGT germline references using PyIR, a Python wrapper for IgBLAST v1.9. Any read was removed if the V/J assignment was weak (E-value above 1e-6), the CDR3 was missing, or the read contained stop codons, out-of-frame junctions, or ambiguous translated residues. A V3J clonotype was defined by an identical inferred V gene, J gene, and CDR3 amino acid sequence. Percentage overlap between repertoires was computed as shared unique clonotypes divided by the size of the smaller repertoire. Three approaches were used to assess repertoire richness: RTK rarefaction, the Chao1 estimator, and Recon v2.1 estimates of unobserved clonotypes. Generation probabilities for all TCRbeta clonotypes obtained by the gDNA method from a few donors were computed using OLGA. The table was pulled from immuneACCESS by TCRdb, which kept in-frame rearrangements only. Such tables lose some clones; where checked, under half of the loss comes from unresolved V genes, and the rest has no known cause. That table supplies the V and J calls and clone size; D and trimming were determined from the DNA. The sample table contains some 660,000 clones; only one count was recorded for about 80% of them. Together, the top ten hold around 1.8% of the sample.

What the work shows at the level of the full study, not this receptor alone: The small number of donors limited the genetic and exposure-history diversity represented. Sharing across a handful of donors was observed for 5% to 6.5% of naive CD4, about 4% of naive CD8, over 2% of memory CD4, and 0.4% of memory CD8 clonotypes. Only blood was sampled, and tissue TCR repertoires likely differ from those in blood. Clonotypes shared by all four sorted-subset donors showed higher generation probabilities than non-shared clonotypes. Larger estimated clonotype richness was generally found for naive subsets than for memory subsets. Incomplete sequencing was indicated by rarefaction of sorted-subset datasets, despite the large sequencing depth. Based on pairwise subsampling, the degree of clonotype sharing among donors was expected to be affected by sequencing depth.

This TCR was sampled from a woman aged 25 to 45 in good health. Specimen: memory CD4+ T cells sorted from blood. Read against the paper, the sample's cell subset or site label means: CD45RA-negative fraction. The rearrangement joined TRBV7-3 to TRBJ2-1, and TRBD2 matches 15 of the central bases. The DNA sequence is TGTGCCAGCAGCTTAGGACTAGCGGGAGGGCCACAGTTCTTC. It encodes CASSLGLAGGPQFF.